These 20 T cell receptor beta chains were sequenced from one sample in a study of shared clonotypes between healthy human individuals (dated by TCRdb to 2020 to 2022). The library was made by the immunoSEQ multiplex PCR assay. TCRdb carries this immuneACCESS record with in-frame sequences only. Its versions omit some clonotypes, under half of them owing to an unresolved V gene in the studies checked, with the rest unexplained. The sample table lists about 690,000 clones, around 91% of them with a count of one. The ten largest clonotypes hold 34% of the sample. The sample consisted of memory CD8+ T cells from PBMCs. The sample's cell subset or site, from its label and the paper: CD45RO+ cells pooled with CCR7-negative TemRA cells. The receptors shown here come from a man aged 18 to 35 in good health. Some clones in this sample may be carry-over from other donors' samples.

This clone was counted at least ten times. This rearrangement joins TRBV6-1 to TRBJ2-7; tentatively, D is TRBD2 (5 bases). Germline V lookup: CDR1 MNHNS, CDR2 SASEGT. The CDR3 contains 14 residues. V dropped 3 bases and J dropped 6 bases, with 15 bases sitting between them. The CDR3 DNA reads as TGTGCCAGCAGTGACGTCTGGCGAAGCGGCGAGCAGTACTTC. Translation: CASSDVWRSGEQYF.

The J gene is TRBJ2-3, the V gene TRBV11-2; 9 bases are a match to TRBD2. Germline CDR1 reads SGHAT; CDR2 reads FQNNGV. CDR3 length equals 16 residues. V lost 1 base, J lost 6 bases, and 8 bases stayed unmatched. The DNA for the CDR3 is TGTGCCAGCAGCTTAGTTATTGCGGGAGGGGGGGATACGCAGTATTTT. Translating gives CASSLVIAGGGDTQYF.

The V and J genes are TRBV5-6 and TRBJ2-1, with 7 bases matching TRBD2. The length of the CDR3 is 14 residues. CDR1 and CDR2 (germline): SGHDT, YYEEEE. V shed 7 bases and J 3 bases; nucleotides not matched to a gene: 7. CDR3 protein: CASGLAENYNEQFF. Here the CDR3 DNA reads TGTGCCAGCGGTCTAGCGGAAAACTACAATGAGCAGTTCTTC.

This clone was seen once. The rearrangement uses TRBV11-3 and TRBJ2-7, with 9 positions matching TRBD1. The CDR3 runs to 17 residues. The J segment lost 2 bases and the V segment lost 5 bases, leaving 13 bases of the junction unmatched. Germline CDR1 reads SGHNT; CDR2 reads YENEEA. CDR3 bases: TGTGCCAGCAGCCCCGACAGGGACAGGGAGCTACCCTACGAGCAGTACTTC. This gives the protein CASSPDRDRELPYEQYF.

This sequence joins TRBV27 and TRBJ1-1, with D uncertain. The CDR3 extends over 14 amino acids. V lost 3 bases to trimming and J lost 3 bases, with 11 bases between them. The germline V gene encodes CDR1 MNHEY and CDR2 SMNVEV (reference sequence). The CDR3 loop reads CASSFQVWDTEAFF. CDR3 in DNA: TGTGCCAGCAGTTTTCAGGTTTGGGACACTGAAGCTTTCTTT.

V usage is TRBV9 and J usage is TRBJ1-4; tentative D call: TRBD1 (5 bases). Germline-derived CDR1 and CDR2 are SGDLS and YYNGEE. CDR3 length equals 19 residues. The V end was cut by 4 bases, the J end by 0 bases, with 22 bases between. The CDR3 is CASSPNWGVVATTNEKLFF. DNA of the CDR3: TGTGCCAGCAGCCCAAACTGGGGGGTGGTCGCTACAACTAATGAAAAACTGTTTTTT.

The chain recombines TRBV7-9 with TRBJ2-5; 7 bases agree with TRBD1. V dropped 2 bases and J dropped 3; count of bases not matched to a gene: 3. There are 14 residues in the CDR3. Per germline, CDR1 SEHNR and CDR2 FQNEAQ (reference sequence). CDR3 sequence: CASSLRDRKETQYF. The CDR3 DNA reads TGTGCCAGCAGCTTACGGGACAGAAAAGAGACCCAGTACTTC.

CDR3 region: CASSPGTGAYYEQYF. The CDR3 DNA follows: TGTGCCAGCAGCCCAGGGACAGGGGCCTACTACGAGCAGTACTTC. The chain recombines TRBV9 with TRBJ2-7; 10 bases line up with TRBD1. CDR1 and CDR2 (germline): SGDLS, YYNGEE. Trimming took 4 bases from V and 3 from J; bases not matched to a gene: 7. The CDR3 contains 15 residues.

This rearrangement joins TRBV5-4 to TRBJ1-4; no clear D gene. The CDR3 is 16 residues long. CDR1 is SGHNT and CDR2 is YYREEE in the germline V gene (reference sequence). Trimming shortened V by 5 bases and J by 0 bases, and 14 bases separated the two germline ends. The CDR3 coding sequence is TGTGCCAGCAGATCGAGATCTAGCTCAACTAATGAAAAACTGTTTTTT. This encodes CASRSRSSSTNEKLFF. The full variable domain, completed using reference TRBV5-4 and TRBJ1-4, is ETGVTQSPTHLIKTRGQQVTLRCSSQSGHNTVSWYQQALGQGPQFIFQYYREEENGRGNFPPRFSGLQFPNYSSELNVNALELDDSALYLCASRSRSSSTNEKLFFGSGTQLSVL.

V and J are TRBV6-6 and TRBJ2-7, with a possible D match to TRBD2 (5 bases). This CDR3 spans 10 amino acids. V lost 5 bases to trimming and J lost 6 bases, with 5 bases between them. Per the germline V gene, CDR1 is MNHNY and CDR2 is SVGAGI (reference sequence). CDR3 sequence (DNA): TGTGCCAGCAGTGCGGGCGAGCAGTACTTC. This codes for CASSAGEQYF.

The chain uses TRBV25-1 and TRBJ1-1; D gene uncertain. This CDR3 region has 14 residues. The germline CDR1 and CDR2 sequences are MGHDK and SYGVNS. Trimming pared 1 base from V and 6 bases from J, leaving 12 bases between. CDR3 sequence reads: CASSEFENRAEAFF. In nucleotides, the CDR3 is TGTGCCAGCAGTGAATTTGAAAACAGAGCTGAAGCTTTCTTT.

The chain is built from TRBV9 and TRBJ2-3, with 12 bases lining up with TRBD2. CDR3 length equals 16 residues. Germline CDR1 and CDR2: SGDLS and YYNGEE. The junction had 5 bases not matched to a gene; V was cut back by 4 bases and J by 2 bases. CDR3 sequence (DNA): TGTGCCAGCAGCACCCTAGCGGGAGGGTTCACAGATACGCAGTATTTT. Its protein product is CASSTLAGGFTDTQYF.

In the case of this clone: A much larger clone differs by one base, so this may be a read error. DNA for the CDR3: TGTGCCAGCTTCCCGGGACAGGAAATTGATGAGCAGTTCTTC. Protein sequence: CASFPGQEIDEQFF. J is TRBJ2-1 and V is TRBV2; 8 bases map to TRBD1. The CDR3 has 14 residues. Germline-derived CDR1 and CDR2 are SNHLY and FYNNEI. After removal of 8 bases from V and 8 bases from J, the junction contained 11 bases not matched to a gene.

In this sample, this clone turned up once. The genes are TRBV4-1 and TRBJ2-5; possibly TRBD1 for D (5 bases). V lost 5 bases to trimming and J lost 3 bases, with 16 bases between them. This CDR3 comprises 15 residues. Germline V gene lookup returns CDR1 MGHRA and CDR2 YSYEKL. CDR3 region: CASSEYQGWKETQYF. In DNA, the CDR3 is TGCGCCAGCAGCGAGTACCAGGGATGGAAAGAGACCCAGTACTTC.

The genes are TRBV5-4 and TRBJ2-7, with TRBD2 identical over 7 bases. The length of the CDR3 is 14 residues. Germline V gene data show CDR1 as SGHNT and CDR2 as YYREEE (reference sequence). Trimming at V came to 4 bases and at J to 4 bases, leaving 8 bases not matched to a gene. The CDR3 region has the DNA TGTGCCAGCAGCGTATTTCGGGGAGGGTACGAGCAGTACTTC. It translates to CASSVFRGGYEQYF.

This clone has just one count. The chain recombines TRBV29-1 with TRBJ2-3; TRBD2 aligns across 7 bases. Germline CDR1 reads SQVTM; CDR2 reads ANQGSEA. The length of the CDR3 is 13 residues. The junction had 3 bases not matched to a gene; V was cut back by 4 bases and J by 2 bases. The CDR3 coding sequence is TGCAGCGTTGGAGGGAGGGACACAGATACGCAGTATTTT. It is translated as CSVGGRDTDTQYF.

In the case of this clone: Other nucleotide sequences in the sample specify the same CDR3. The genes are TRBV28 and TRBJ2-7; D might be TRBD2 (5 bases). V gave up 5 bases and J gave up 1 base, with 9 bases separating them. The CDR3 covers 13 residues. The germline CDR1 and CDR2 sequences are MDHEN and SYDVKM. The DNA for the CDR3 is TGTGCCAGCAGTCCCCCGGGGTCCTACGAGCAGTACTTC. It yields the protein CASSPPGSYEQYF.

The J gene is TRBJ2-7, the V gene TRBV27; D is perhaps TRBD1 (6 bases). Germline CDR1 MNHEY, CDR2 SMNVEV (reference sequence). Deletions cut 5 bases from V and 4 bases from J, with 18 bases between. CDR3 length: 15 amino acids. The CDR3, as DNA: TGTGCCAGCAGTCCCCTCGGGCAGGGGATTTACGAGCAGTACTTC. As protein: CASSPLGQGIYEQYF.

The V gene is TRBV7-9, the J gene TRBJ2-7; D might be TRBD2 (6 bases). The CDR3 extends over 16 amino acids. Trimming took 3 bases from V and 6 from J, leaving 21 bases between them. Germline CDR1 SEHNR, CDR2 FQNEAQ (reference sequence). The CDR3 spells CASSLEGGGRPLEQYF. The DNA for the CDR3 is TGTGCCAGCAGCTTGGAGGGAGGAGGGCGCCCCCTCGAGCAGTACTTC.

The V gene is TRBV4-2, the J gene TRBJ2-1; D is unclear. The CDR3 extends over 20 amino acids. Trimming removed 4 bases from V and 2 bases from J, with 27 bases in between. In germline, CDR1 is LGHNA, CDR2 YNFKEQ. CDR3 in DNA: TGTGCCAGCAGCCCGCCCAAAGCGAGTGGACCGAAGAAACCCTACAATGAGCAGTTCTTC. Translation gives CASSPPKASGPKKPYNEQFF.